This T cell receptor (beta chain) was profiled in a study of T-cell memory formation after mild COVID-19. Study as a whole: TCR clusters mostly belonged to single donors. Overall study results and limits: Day 15 to 85 contracting clones showed balanced CD4/CD8; later expanders leaned CD4+. Memory cells collected pre-infection included some clones that later responded, suggesting cross-reactive memory joined.

Per the germline V gene, CDR1 is SNHLY and CDR2 is FYNNEI. Trimming pared 5 bases from V and 10 bases from J, leaving 18 bases between. The CDR3 is 14 amino acids. Libraries for TCRalpha and TCRbeta carried sample barcodes and unique molecular identifiers via 5'RACE. One entry per CDR3 protein results from TCRdb running MiXCR on the 5' RACE reads. This table holds around 130,000 distinct CDR3 sequences, about a sixth found once. A word on this clonotype: What it recognizes is unknown.

Sequenced material: PBMCs or a T cell subset sorted from them (not recorded which). The chain uses TRBV2 and TRBJ2-1; D possibly uses TRBD1 or TRBD2 (6 bases each). The source is a young man who had mild COVID-19 (a few samples of this study predate the infection). Cell type and time point are not known. The CDR3: CASSTNQGSGEQFF. The DNA for the CDR3 is TGTGCCAGCAGTACGAATCAGGGGAGCGGGGAGCAGTTCTTC.